This note documents a single TCR beta chain sequence. Antigen specificity is unknown. The sample originates from a study of T cell responses to AZD1222 COVID-19 vaccine. Study observations and caveats: Spike-specific TCR breadth rose after two AZD1222 doses, and depth rose as well. The study sampled repertoires only after the peak T cell response.

Profiling relied on immunoSEQ multiplex PCR, and the TCRdb table lists in-frame clones only, not all of them. Of some 170,000 clones listed, roughly nine tenths are singletons. The V gene end was trimmed by 7 bases and the J gene end by 5 bases; junction bases not matched to a gene: 6. Germline V gene data show CDR1 as LNHDA and CDR2 as SQIVND (reference sequence). CDR3 size: 15 residues. The receptor comes from an adult in good health. The source was peripheral blood, collected on day 0 of AZD1222 vaccination. The chain joins TRBV19 to TRBJ1-6, with TRBD1 matching 9 bases. In DNA form, the CDR3 reads TGTGCCAGTACCCTTACAGGGGGCAATAATTCACCCCTCCACTTT. Residues: CASTLTGGNNSPLHF.